This note documents a single T cell receptor (beta chain) sequence. This sample is part of a study of shared T cell receptors in the human thymus. CDR3 size: 17 residues. The germline gives CDR1 SGHNT, CDR2 YYREEE (reference sequence). Unmatched junction bases numbered 6, after V lost 0 bases and J lost 0 bases. Clones were sequenced by immunoSEQ multiplex PCR, and TCRdb holds only the in-frame ones, with some missing. The table has hundreds of thousands of clones, approximately 80% seen once. The same data also went into a second study, on human thymus T cells. This second report adds: Immunologically healthy infants in Finland undergoing congenital heart defect surgery were the donors. It was from resections taken during corrective heart surgery that the thymus tissue came.

The TCR comes from a boy in the first two years of life with a congenital heart defect. The gene calls are TRBV5-4 and TRBJ2-1; 7 bases map to TRBD2. Sequencing used thymocytes. CDR3 in DNA: TGTGCCAGCAGCTTGGCCCCAGCGGGGTCCTCCTACAATGAGCAGTTCTTC. It is translated as CASSLAPAGSSYNEQFF.